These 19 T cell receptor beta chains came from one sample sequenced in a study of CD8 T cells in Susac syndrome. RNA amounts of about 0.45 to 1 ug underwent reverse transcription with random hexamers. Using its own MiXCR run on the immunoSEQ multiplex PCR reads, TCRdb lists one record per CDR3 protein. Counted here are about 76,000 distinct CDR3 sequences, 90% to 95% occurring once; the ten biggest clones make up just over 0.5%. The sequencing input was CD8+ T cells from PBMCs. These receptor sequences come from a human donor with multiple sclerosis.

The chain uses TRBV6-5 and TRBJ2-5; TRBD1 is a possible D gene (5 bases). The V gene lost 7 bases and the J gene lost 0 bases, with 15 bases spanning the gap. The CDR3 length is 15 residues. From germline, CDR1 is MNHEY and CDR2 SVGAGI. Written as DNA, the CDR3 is TGTGCCAGCAAGGTGGAAGGGGCTGACCAAGAGACCCAGTACTTC. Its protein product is CASKVEGADQETQYF.

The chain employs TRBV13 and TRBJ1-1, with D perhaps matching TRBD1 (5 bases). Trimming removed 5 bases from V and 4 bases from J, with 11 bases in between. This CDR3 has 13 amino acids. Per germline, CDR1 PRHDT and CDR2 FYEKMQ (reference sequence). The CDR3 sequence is CASSPGLPTEAFF. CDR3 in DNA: TGTGCCAGCAGCCCAGGGCTACCCACTGAAGCTTTCTTT.

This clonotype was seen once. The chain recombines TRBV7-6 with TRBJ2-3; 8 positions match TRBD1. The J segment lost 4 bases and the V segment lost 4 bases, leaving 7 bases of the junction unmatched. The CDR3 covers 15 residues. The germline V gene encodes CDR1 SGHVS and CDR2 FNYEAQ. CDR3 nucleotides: TGTGCCAGCAGCTCCACAGGGGGAGGAGCAGATACGCAGTATTTT. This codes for CASSSTGGGADTQYF.

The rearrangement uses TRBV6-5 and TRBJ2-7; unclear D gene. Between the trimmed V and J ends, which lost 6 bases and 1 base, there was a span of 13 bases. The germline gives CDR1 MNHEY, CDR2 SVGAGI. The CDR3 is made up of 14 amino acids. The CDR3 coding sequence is TGTGCCAGCAGCCCTATAGAGGTTTCCTACGAGCAGTACTTC. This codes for CASSPIEVSYEQYF.

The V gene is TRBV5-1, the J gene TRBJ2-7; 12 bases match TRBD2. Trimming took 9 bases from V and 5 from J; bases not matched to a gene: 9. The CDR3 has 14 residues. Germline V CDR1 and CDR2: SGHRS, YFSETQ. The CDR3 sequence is CATRLAGEINEQYF. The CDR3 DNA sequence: TGCGCCACCCGACTAGCGGGAGAGATTAACGAGCAGTACTTC.

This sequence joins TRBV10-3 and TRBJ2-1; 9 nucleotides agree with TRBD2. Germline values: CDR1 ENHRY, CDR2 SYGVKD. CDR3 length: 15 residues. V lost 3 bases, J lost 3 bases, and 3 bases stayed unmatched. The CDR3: CAISDLAGFYNEQFF. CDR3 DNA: TGTGCCATCAGTGACCTAGCGGGGTTCTACAATGAGCAGTTCTTC.

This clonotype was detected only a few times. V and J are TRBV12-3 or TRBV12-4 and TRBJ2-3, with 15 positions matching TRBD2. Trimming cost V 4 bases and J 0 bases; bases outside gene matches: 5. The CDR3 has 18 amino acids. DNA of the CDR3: TGTGCCAGCAGTTCGAGGGGACTAGCGGGAGGAAGCACAGATACGCAGTATTTT. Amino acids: CASSSRGLAGGSTDTQYF.

In DNA form, the CDR3 reads TGTGCCAGCAGCCCCGAGGACCGGATAGAAGCTTTCTTT. Protein sequence: CASSPEDRIEAFF. J is TRBJ1-1 and V is TRBV5-4; D uncertain. Germline values: CDR1 SGHNT, CDR2 YYREEE (reference sequence). V was shortened by 4 bases and J by 8 bases, with 15 bases between the two germline ends. The CDR3 is 13 residues long.

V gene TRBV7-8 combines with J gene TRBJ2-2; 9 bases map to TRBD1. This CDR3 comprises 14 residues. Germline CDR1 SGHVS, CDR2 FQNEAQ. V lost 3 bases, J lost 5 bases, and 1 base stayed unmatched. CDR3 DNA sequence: TGTGCCAGCAGCTTGACAGGGGGGACCGGGGAGCTGTTTTTT. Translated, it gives CASSLTGGTGELFF. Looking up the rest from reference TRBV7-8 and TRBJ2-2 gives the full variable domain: GAGVSQSPRYKVAKRGQDVALRCDPISGHVSLFWYQQALGQGPEFLTYFQNEAQLDKSGLPSDRFFAERPEGSVSTLKIQRTQQEDSAVYLCASSLTGGTGELFFGEGSRLTVL.

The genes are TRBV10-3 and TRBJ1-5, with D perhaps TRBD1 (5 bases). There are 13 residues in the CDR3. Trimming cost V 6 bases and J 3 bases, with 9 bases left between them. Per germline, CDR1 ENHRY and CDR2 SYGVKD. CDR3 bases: TGTGCCATCAGCGACAGCATCAATCAGCCCCAGCATTTT. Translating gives CAISDSINQPQHF.

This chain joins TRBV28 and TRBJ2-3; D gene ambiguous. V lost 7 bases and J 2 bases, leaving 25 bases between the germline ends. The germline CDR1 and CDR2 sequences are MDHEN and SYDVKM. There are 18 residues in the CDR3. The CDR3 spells CASTPPPYKSTHTDTQYF. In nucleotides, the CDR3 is TGTGCCAGCACTCCGCCCCCGTACAAGTCCACCCACACAGATACGCAGTATTTT.

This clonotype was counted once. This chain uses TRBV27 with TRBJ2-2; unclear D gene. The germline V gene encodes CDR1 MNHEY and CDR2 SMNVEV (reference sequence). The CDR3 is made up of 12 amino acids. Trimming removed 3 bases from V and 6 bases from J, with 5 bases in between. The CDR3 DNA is TGTGCCAGCAGTTTTCCCTCCGGGGAGCTGTTTTTT. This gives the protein CASSFPSGELFF.

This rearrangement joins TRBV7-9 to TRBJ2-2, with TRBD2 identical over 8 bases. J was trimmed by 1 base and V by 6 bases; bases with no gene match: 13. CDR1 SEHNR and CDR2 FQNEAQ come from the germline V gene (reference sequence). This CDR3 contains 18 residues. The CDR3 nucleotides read TGTGCCAGCAGTTCTATTCACGGGGGGGCTTGGAACACCGGGGAGCTGTTTTTT. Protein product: CASSSIHGGAWNTGELFF.

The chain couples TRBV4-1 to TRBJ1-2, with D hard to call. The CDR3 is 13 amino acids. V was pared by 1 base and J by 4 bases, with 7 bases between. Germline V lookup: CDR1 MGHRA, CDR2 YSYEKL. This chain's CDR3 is CASSQATGYGYTF. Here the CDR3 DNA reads TGCGCCAGCAGCCAAGCGACTGGCTATGGCTACACCTTC.

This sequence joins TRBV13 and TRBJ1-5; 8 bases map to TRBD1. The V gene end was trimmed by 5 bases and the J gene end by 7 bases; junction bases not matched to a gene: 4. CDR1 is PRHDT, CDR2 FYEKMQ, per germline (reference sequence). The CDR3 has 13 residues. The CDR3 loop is CASSHTGGQPQHF. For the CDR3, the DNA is TGTGCCAGCAGCCACACAGGGGGGCAGCCCCAGCATTTT.

CDR3 residues: CASSFYSSRETQYF. The CDR3 coding sequence is TGTGCCAGCAGCTTTTATTCCAGTCGAGAGACCCAGTACTTC. The rearrangement joins TRBV5-6 to TRBJ2-5; D remains ambiguous. CDR1 and CDR2 from the germline V gene are SGHDT and YYEEEE. The V end lost 2 bases, the J end lost 4 bases, and 12 bases lay between the germline ends. The CDR3 runs 14 residues.

The CDR3 region is CAISDYSGNQPQHF. CDR3 sequence (DNA): TGTGCCATCAGTGATTATTCGGGCAATCAGCCCCAGCATTTT. The rearrangement uses TRBV10-3 and TRBJ1-5; D gene ambiguous. This CDR3 is built from 14 residues. Looked up from germline, CDR1 is ENHRY and CDR2 is SYGVKD. V was clipped by 3 bases and J by 2 bases, with 8 bases between them.

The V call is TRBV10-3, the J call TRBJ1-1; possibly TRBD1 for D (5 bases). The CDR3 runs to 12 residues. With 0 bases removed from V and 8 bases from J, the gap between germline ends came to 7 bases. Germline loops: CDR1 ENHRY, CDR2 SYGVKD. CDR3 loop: CAISESGEEAFF. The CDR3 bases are TGTGCCATCAGTGAGTCGGGGGAGGAAGCTTTCTTT.

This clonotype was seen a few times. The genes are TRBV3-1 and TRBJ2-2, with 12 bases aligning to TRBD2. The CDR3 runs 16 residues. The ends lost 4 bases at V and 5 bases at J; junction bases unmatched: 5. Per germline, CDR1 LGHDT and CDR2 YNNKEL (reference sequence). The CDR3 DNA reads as TGTGCCAGCAGCCCGGGACTAGCGGGCGGGACCGGGGAGCTGTTTTTT. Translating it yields CASSPGLAGGTGELFF.